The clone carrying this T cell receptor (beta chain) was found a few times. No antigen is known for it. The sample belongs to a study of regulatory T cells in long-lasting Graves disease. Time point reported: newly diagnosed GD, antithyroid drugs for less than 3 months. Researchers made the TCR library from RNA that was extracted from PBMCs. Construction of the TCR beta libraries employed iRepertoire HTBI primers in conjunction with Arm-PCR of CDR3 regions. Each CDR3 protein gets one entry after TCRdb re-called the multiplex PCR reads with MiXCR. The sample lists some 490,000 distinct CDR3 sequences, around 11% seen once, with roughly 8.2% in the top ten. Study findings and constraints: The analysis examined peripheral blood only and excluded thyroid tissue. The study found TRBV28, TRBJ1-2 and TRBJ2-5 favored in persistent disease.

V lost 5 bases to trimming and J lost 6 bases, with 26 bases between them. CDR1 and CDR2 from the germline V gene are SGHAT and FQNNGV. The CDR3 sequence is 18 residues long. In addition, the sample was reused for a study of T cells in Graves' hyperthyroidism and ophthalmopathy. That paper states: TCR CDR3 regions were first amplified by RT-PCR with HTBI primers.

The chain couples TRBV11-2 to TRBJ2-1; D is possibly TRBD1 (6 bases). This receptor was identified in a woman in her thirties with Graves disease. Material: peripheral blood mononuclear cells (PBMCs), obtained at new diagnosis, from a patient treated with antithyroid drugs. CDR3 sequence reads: CASSQGWTLLEGGNEQFF. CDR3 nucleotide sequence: TGTGCCAGCAGCCAGGGGTGGACACTTCTCGAAGGTGGCAATGAGCAGTTCTTC.